The 3 T cell receptor beta chains below come from one sample, sequenced in a study of blood T cell repertoires in COVID-19. Using immunoSEQ multiplex PCR, the repertoire was profiled, and TCRdb retains in-frame clones only, with some absent. The sample consists of 280,000 or so clones, approximately 90% of them appearing once. Sequencing was performed on peripheral blood. These receptors all stem from a woman in her sixties or seventies with acute or convalescent COVID-19.

The CDR3 coding sequence is TGCGCCAGCAGCCAGCCCGGGACTAGGTACAATGAGCAGTTCTTC. Encoded protein: CASSQPGTRYNEQFF. J is TRBJ2-1 and V is TRBV4-1; 8 bases fit TRBD2. The CDR3 runs to 15 residues. With 3 bases clipped from V and 4 bases from J, the junction kept 5 bases outside the gene matches. CDR1 is MGHRA and CDR2 is YSYEKL in the germline V gene.

This clone appeared a single time. The rearrangement uses TRBV5-1 and TRBJ1-2; 7 bases are a match to TRBD1. The germline V gene encodes CDR1 SGHRS and CDR2 YFSETQ. CDR3 length equals 15 residues. Trimming removed 0 bases from V and 0 bases from J; junction bases left unmatched: 2. In DNA, the CDR3 is TGCGCCAGCAGCTTGGCCAGGGGGTCTAACTATGGCTACACCTTC. Translated, it gives CASSLARGSNYGYTF.

This clone was seen once. V is TRBV18 and J is TRBJ1-2, with D possibly being TRBD1 (6 bases). Trimming took 2 bases from V and 3 from J, leaving 13 bases between them. The CDR3 contains 15 residues. The germline V gene has CDR1 KGHSH and CDR2 LQKENI. The CDR3 DNA reads as TGTGCCAGCTCACCATACCCAGGGGAACACTATGGCTACACCTTC. It translates to CASSPYPGEHYGYTF.